The rows below give T cell receptor beta chains drawn from one sample of a study of T cell responses to AZD1222 COVID-19 vaccine. The data were produced by immunoSEQ multiplex PCR, yet TCRdb's version contains in-frame clones alone and is incomplete. The repertoire has 95,000 to 150,000 clones, over 80% of them found once; the top ten carry approximately 1%. Here the sequenced sample was peripheral blood, taken on day 0 of AZD1222 vaccination. These receptors were collected from an adult in good health. Each CDR3 is given with its conserved first and last residue. A D gene is named only where the DNA matches it firmly. Some rows have no size entry. The others give once, few or many, or a class for an expanded clone.

>TRBV27|-|-|TRBJ2-7
CASSFQGRGLQYF
TGTGCCAGCAGTTTCCAAGGCCGGGGGTTGCAGTACTTC
>TRBV9|-|TRBD2|TRBJ2-3
CASSVAPSGSTDTQYF
TGTGCCAGCAGCGTAGCCCCTAGCGGGAGTACAGATACGCAGTATTTT
>TRBV28|-|-|TRBJ2-1
CASSFQGRPLYNEQFF
TGTGCCAGCAGTTTCCAGGGGCGCCCCCTCTACAATGAGCAGTTCTTC
>TRBV7-8|-|-|TRBJ1-2
CASSSGINYGYTF
TGTGCCAGCAGTTCCGGGATTAACTATGGCTACACCTTC
>TRBV19|-|TRBD2|TRBJ2-5
CASSSPSGGETQYF
TGTGCCAGTAGTAGTCCTTCGGGGGGGGAGACCCAGTACTTC
>TRBV7-9|-|-|TRBJ2-5
CASSLTGWETQYF
TGTGCCAGCAGCTTAACAGGGTGGGAGACCCAGTACTTC
>TRBV7-8|-|-|TRBJ2-7
CASSLSSWPEQYF
TGTGCCAGCAGCTTATCCAGTTGGCCCGAGCAGTACTTC
>TRBV5-1|-|-|TRBJ1-1
CASSYQTDMNTEAFF
TGCGCCAGCAGCTACCAGACAGACATGAACACTGAAGCTTTCTTT
>TRBV24-1|-|-|TRBJ2-1
CAAGTYSGEQFF
TGTGCCGCCGGGACTTATTCTGGTGAGCAGTTCTTC
>TRBV3-1/TRBV3-2|-|TRBD2|TRBJ2-7
CASSRGLAVTYEQYF
TGTGCCAGCAGCCGAGGACTAGCGGTAACCTACGAGCAGTACTTC
>TRBV7-6|-|TRBD1|TRBJ1-1
CASSRGQGALGTEAFF
TGTGCCAGCAGCCGTGGACAGGGGGCTTTGGGCACTGAAGCTTTCTTT
>TRBV18|once|-|TRBJ1-4
CASSLPGRNEKLFF
TGTGCCAGCTCACTGCCGGGACGAAATGAAAAACTGTTTTTT
>TRBV19|-|TRBD1|TRBJ1-2
CASSMTGGVRADTF
TGTGCCAGTAGCATGACAGGGGGCGTAAGAGCCGACACCTTC
>TRBV28|-|TRBD1|TRBJ1-1
CATAGLGQGSRTEAFF
TGTGCCACCGCGGGGCTGGGACAGGGAAGTCGGACTGAAGCTTTCTTT
>TRBV9|-|-|TRBJ1-1
CASSVGQGPTEAFF
TGTGCCAGCAGCGTAGGGCAGGGACCCACTGAAGCTTTCTTT
>TRBV28|-|-|TRBJ2-1
CASIRRTWNEQFF
TGTGCCAGCATAAGGCGTACGTGGAATGAGCAGTTCTTC
>TRBV11-2|-|-|TRBJ2-7
CASSNIYRARYEQYF
TGTGCCAGCAGCAACATTTACAGGGCGCGCTACGAGCAGTACTTC
>TRBV5-1|-|TRBD1|TRBJ1-1
CASSHSRRTGTPEAFF
TGCGCCAGCAGCCACTCCCGGAGGACAGGGACGCCTGAAGCTTTCTTT
>TRBV14|-|-|TRBJ2-1
CASSPWANNEQFF
TGTGCCAGCAGCCCCTGGGCCAACAATGAGCAGTTCTTC
>TRBV29-1|-|TRBD2|TRBJ2-7
CSVPKRGSPYEQYF
TGCAGCGTACCAAAGCGGGGGAGTCCCTACGAGCAGTACTTC
>TRBV7-9|once|-|TRBJ1-1
CASSAGAEAFF
TGTGCCAGCAGCGCTGGAGCTGAAGCTTTCTTT
>TRBV9|-|TRBD1|TRBJ2-7
CASSVGTAKNYEQYF
TGTGCCAGCAGCGTGGGGACAGCCAAGAACTACGAGCAGTACTTC
>TRBV18|-|TRBD1|TRBJ1-5
CASSSGTGGASNNQPQHF
TGTGCCAGCTCATCCGGGACAGGGGGCGCCTCCAACAATCAGCCCCAGCATTTT
>TRBV2|-|-|TRBJ1-4
CASSGMVSEKLFF
TGTGCCAGCAGTGGCATGGTCTCTGAAAAACTGTTTTTT
>TRBV9|-|-|TRBJ2-7
CASSLRGGTDSYEQYF
TGTGCCAGCAGCCTTAGGGGAGGGACAGACTCCTACGAGCAGTACTTC
>TRBV28|-|-|TRBJ2-1
CAIRDNEQFF
TGTGCCATAAGGGACAATGAGCAGTTCTTC
>TRBV7-8|-|TRBD2|TRBJ2-2
CASSQGRDTGELFF
TGTGCCAGCAGCCAAGGGAGGGACACCGGGGAGCTGTTTTTT